Listed below are T cell receptor beta chains from one sample, sequenced in a study of T-cell reconstitution after alpha-beta-depleted transplantation in children. From the PCR reads, TCRdb called clonotypes with MiXCR, one entry per CDR3 protein. The table has some 490,000 distinct CDR3 sequences, around 13% seen once. Specimen: PBMCs from the stem cell graft donor, collected from the stem cell graft. These receptors were taken from a human donor who donated a stem cell graft to a child with combined immunodeficiency. CDR3s include the opening cysteine and the closing phenylalanine or tryptophan. A D gene is named only where the DNA matches it firmly. For some rows the clone size is stated as once, few or many, or as a class when expanded; others skip it.

TRBJ2-5	TRBV7-8	few	TRBD1	TGTGCCAGCAGCAGGGACAGGGGAGGATTCCAAGAGACCCAGTACTTC	CASSRDRGGFQETQYF
TRBJ2-7	TRBV4-3	few	TRBD1	TGCGCCAGCAGCCAAGGCCCCGCTGACAGGGTGGGCCACGAGCAGTACTTC	CASSQGPADRVGHEQYF
TRBJ2-2	TRBV5-1	many	NA	TGCGCCAGCAGCTTTGGATTAACAGAGAACACCGGGGAGCTGTTTTTT	CASSFGLTENTGELFF
TRBJ2-2	TRBV25-1	few	TRBD1	TGTGCCAGCACCTCCGACAGGGGATACACCGGGGAGCTGTTTTTT	CASTSDRGYTGELFF
TRBJ2-1	TRBV12-3/TRBV12-4	many	TRBD2	TGTGCCAGCAGCGAACTAGCGGGGGGCCTTAATGAGCAGTTCTTC	CASSELAGGLNEQFF
TRBJ2-2	TRBV4-3	few	NA	TGCGCCAGCAGCCAAGTTCGACGTGACCTAGGCACCGGGGAGCTGTTTTTT	CASSQVRRDLGTGELFF
TRBJ2-1	TRBV24-1	NA	TRBD1	TGTGCCACCAGTGATTTGGGGGGACAGAACTACAATGAGCAGTTCTTC	CATSDLGGQNYNEQFF
TRBJ2-5	TRBV12-3/TRBV12-4	many	TRBD2	TGTGCCAGCAGTCTAGCGGGGGGAGGGGAGACCCAGTACTTC	CASSLAGGGETQYF
TRBJ2-1	TRBV12-3/TRBV12-4	many	NA	TGTGCCAGCAGGCCTTTTGAGCGTTTCGACAATGAGCAGTTCTTC	CASRPFERFDNEQFF
TRBJ2-5	TRBV6-1	NA	TRBD1	TGTGCCAGCAGTGCGACAGGGGTTGGAGAGACCCAGTACTTC	CASSATGVGETQYF
TRBJ2-1	TRBV5-6	few	TRBD1	TGTGCCAGCAGCTTTCGGGACAGGAGGGAACACAATGAGCAGTTCTTC	CASSFRDRREHNEQFF
TRBJ2-6	TRBV7-9	many	NA	TGTGCCAGCAGCTTAGAGGGCTCTGGGGCCAACGTCCTGACTTTC	CASSLEGSGANVLTF